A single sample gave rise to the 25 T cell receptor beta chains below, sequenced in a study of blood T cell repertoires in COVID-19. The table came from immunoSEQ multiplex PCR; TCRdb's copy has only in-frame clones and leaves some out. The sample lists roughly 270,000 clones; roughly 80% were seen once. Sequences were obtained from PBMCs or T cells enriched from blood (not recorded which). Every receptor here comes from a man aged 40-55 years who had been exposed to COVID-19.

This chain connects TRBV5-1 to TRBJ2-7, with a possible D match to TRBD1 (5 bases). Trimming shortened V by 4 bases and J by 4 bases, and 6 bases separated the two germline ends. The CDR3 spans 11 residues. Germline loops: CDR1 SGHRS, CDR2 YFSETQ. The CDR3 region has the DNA TGCGCCAGCAGCCAGGGATACGAGCAGTACTTC. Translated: CASSQGYEQYF.

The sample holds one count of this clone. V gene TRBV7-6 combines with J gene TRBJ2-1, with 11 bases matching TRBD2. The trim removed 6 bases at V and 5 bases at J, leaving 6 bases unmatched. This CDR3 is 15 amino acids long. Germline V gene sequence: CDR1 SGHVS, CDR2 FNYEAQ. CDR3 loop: CASSSGTSGNNEQFF. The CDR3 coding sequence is TGTGCCAGCAGTAGCGGGACTAGCGGTAACAATGAGCAGTTCTTC. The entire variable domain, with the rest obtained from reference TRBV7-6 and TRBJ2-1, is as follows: GAGVSQSPRYKVTKRGQDVALRCDPISGHVSLYWYRQALGQGPEFLTYFNYEAQQDKSGLPNDRFSAERPEGSISTLTIQRTEQRDSAMYRCASSSGTSGNNEQFFGPGTRLTVL.

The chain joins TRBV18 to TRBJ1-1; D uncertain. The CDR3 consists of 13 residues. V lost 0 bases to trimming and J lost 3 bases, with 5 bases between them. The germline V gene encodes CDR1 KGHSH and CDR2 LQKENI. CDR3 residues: CASSPPADTEAFF. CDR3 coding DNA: TGTGCCAGCTCACCACCGGCGGACACTGAAGCTTTCTTT.

The CDR3 loop is CASSLAGARETQYF. The CDR3 DNA sequence: TGTGCCAGCAGCTTGGCAGGGGCTCGAGAGACCCAGTACTTC. The chain links TRBV5-6 to TRBJ2-5; possibly TRBD1 for D (6 bases). CDR3 length: 14 residues. The germline CDR1 and CDR2 sequences are SGHDT and YYEEEE. The V gene lost 0 bases and the J gene lost 4 bases, with 10 bases spanning the gap.

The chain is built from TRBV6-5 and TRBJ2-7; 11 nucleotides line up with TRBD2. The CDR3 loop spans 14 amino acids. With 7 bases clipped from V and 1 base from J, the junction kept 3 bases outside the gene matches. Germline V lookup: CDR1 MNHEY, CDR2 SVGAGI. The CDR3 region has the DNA TGTGCCAGCATGGGGACTAGCGGTTCCTACGAGCAGTACTTC. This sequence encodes CASMGTSGSYEQYF.

The CDR3 sequence is CAIKSAGAGELFF. The CDR3 DNA sequence: TGTGCCATCAAGTCTGCGGGGGCGGGGGAGCTGTTTTTT. V is TRBV10-3 and J is TRBJ2-2; D is perhaps TRBD2 (7 bases). The ends were cut back, 7 bases at V and 8 bases at J, with 14 bases in the middle. The length of the CDR3 is 13 residues. Germline V gene sequence: CDR1 ENHRY, CDR2 SYGVKD.

CDR3 sequence: CATALEITGARYF. DNA of the CDR3: TGTGCCACCGCACTGGAAATAACAGGGGCGCGGTATTTT. The chain has TRBV15 and TRBJ2-3; 7 nucleotides align to TRBD1. Germline V gene data show CDR1 as LNHNV and CDR2 as YYDKDF (reference sequence). V was pared by 8 bases and J by 14 bases, with 16 bases of the junction left unmatched. The CDR3 has 13 residues.

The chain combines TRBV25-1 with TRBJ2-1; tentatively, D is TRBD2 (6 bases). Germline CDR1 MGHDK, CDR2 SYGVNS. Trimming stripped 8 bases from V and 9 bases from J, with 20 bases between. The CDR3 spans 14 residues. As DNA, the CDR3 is TGTGCCAGCCGGGGCGGGACCGGTTTGAGTGAGCAGTTCTTC. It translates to CASRGGTGLSEQFF.

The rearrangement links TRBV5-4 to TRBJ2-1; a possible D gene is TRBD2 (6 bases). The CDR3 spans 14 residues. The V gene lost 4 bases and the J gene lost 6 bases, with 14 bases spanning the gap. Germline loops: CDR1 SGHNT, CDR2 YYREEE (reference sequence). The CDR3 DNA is TGTGCCAGCAGCACGGCCGGGACTCTCAATGAGCAGTTCTTC. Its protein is CASSTAGTLNEQFF.

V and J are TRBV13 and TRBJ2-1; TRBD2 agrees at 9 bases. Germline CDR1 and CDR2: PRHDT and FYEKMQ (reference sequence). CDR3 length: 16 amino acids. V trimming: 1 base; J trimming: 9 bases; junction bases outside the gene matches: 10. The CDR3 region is CASSLESSGKNTEQFF. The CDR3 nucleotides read TGTGCCAGCAGCTTAGAGTCTAGCGGGAAGAATACTGAGCAGTTCTTC.

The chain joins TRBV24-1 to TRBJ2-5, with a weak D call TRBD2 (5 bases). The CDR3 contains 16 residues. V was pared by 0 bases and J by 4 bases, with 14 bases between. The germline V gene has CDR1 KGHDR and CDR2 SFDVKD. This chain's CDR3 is CATSDLMFGSRETQYF. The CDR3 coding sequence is TGTGCCACCAGTGATTTGATGTTTGGGAGTCGAGAGACCCAGTACTTC.

The CDR3 here is CASLFSRTSGFNEQFF. The CDR3 DNA reads as TGTGCCAGCCTATTCTCACGGACTAGCGGTTTCAATGAGCAGTTCTTC. The chain is built from TRBV6-6 and TRBJ2-1, with TRBD2 matching over 10 bases. J was trimmed by 6 bases and V by 8 bases; bases with no gene match: 13. The germline gives CDR1 MNHNY, CDR2 SVGAGI (reference sequence). The CDR3 totals 16 residues.

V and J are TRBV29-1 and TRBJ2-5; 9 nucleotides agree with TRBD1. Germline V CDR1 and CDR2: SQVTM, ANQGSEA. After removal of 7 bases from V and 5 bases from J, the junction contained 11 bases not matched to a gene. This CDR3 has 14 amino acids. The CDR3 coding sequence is TGCAGCGCCCGAAACAGGGGGCTCGTGGAGACCCAGTACTTC. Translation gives CSARNRGLVETQYF.

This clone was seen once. Written as DNA, the CDR3 is TGTGCCAGCAGCTGGACAGCAAGTAACTATGGCTACACCTTC. Protein: CASSWTASNYGYTF. The chain joins TRBV5-6 to TRBJ1-2, with TRBD1 as a possible D gene (6 bases). The CDR3 totals 14 residues. Trimming left V 3 bases short and J 1 base short, with 10 bases between. The germline V gene encodes CDR1 SGHDT and CDR2 YYEEEE.

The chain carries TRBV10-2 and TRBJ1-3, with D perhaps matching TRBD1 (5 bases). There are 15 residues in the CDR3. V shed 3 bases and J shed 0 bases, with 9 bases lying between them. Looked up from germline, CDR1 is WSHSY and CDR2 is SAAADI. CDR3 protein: CASSDGGFSGNTIYF. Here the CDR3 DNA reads TGCGCCAGCAGTGACGGGGGGTTCTCTGGAAACACCATATATTTT.

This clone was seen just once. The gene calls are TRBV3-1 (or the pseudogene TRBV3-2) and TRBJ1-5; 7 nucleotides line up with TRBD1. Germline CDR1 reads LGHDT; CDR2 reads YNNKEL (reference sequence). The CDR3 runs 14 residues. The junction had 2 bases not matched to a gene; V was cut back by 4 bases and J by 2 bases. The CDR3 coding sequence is TGTGCCAGCAGCCGACAGGGTGGCAATCAGCCCCAGCATTTT. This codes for CASSRQGGNQPQHF.

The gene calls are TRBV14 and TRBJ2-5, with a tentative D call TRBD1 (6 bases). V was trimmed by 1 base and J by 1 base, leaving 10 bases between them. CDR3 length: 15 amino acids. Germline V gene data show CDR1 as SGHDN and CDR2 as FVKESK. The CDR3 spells CASSQARQVQETQYF. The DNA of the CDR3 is TGTGCCAGCAGCCAAGCTCGACAGGTCCAAGAGACCCAGTACTTC.

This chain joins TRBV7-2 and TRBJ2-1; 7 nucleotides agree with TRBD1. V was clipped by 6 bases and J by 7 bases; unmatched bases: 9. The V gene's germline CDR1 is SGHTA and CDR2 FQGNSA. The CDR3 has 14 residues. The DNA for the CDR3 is TGTGCCAGCAGTTACTGGACAGGAGTGAATGAGCAGTTCTTC. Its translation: CASSYWTGVNEQFF.

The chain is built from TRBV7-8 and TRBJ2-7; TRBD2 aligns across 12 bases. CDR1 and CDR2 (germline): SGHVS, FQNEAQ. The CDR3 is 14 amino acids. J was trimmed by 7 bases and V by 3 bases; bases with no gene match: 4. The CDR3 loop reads CASSFGLAGREQYF. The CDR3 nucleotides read TGTGCCAGCAGCTTCGGACTAGCGGGACGAGAGCAGTACTTC.

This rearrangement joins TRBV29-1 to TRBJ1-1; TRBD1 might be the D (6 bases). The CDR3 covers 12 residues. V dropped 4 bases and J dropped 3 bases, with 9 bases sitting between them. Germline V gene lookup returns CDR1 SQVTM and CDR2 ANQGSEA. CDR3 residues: CSVGPGDTEAFF. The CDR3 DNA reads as TGCAGCGTTGGTCCAGGGGACACTGAAGCTTTCTTT.

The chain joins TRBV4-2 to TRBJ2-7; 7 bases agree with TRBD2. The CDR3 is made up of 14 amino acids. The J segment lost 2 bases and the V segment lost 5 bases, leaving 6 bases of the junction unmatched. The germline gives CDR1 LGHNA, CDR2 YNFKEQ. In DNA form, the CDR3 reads TGTGCCAGCAGCGGGGGGGAGGGCCCCTACGAGCAGTACTTC. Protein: CASSGGEGPYEQYF.

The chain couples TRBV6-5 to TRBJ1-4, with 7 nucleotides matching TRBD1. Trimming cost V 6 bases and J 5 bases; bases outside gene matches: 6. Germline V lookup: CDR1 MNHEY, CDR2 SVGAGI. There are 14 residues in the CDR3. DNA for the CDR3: TGTGCCAGCAGCGGGGGACAGTTAAATGAAAAACTGTTTTTT. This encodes CASSGGQLNEKLFF.

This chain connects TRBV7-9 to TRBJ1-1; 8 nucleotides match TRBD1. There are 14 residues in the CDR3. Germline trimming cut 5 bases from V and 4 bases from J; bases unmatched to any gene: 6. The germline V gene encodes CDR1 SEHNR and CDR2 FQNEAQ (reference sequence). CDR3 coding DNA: TGTGCCAGCAGCGAGACAGGGGTGATCACTGAAGCTTTCTTT. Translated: CASSETGVITEAFF.

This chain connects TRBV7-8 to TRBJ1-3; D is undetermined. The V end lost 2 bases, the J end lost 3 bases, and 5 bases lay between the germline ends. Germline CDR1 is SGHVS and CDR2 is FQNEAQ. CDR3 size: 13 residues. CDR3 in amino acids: CASSLPSGNTIYF. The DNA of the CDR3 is TGTGCCAGCAGCTTACCCAGTGGAAACACCATATATTTT.

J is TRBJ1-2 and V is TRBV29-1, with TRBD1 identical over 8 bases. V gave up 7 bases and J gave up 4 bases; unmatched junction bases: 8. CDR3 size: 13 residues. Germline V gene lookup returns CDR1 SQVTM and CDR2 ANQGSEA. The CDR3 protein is CSASGGPAYGYTF. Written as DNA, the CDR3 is TGCAGCGCCTCAGGGGGCCCCGCCTATGGCTACACCTTC.